A selection of T cell receptor beta chains follows, all from one sample in a study of blood T cell repertoires in COVID-19. Only in-frame clones appear in the TCRdb table, and some are missing; sequencing was by immunoSEQ multiplex PCR. Among some 250,000 clones listed, around 83% were seen once. Sequenced input: peripheral blood. These receptors were collected from a man older than 75 with acute or convalescent COVID-19. Both conserved end residues are part of each CDR3. The D gene is left open where the match is weak. A clone size is listed for some rows: how often the clone was seen (once, few, many), or a class if it is expanded.

>NA|TRBJ1-1|TRBV12-3/TRBV12-4|NA
CASSRQRNTEAFF
TGTGCCAGCAGTCGACAGAGAAACACTGAAGCTTTCTTT
>NA|TRBJ2-1|TRBV19|TRBD1
CASSVTGGTYNEQFF
TGTGCCAGTAGTGTTACAGGGGGGACCTACAATGAGCAGTTCTTC
>NA|TRBJ2-3|TRBV3-1/TRBV3-2|NA
CASSQLGGIGTDTQYF
TGTGCCAGCAGCCAATTGGGCGGGATTGGCACAGATACGCAGTATTTT
>NA|TRBJ2-7|TRBV6-4|NA
CASSPLGGAGEQYF
TGTGCCAGCAGCCCTTTGGGGGGGGCAGGCGAGCAGTACTTC
>once|TRBJ2-4|TRBV27|TRBD2
CASSLYLPSGSKNIQYF
TGTGCCAGCAGTTTATATCTGCCTAGCGGGTCCAAAAACATTCAGTACTTC
>NA|TRBJ1-2|TRBV15|TRBD1
CATSARTGDNYGYTF
TGTGCCACCAGCGCTCGGACAGGGGATAACTATGGCTACACCTTC
>NA|TRBJ1-6|TRBV11-2|NA
CASSPPLPHSPLHF
TGTGCCAGCAGCCCACCACTACCCCATTCACCCCTCCACTTT
>NA|TRBJ1-2|TRBV4-1|NA
CASSQDLSNYGYTF
TGCGCCAGCAGCCAAGATCTTTCTAACTATGGCTACACCTTC
>NA|TRBJ2-5|TRBV7-6|NA
CASKGGETQYF
TGTGCCAGCAAAGGAGGGGAGACCCAGTACTTC
>few|TRBJ2-3|TRBV28|TRBD1
CASRGGTGRDTQYF
TGTGCCAGCCGGGGCGGGACAGGGAGAGATACGCAGTATTTT
>NA|TRBJ1-1|TRBV5-4|TRBD1
CASSLAGGGEAFF
TGTGCCAGCAGCTTGGCAGGGGGTGGTGAAGCTTTCTTT
>NA|TRBJ2-1|TRBV19|TRBD2
CASSRGTSIVPYNEQFF
TGTGCCAGTAGCAGAGGGACTAGCATCGTCCCCTACAATGAGCAGTTCTTC
>few|TRBJ1-1|TRBV7-9|TRBD1
CASSPRDRTGTEAFF
TGTGCCAGCAGCCCCCGGGACAGAACGGGGACTGAAGCTTTCTTT
>NA|TRBJ1-5|TRBV5-1|NA
CASSLGRDTQPQHF
TGCGCCAGCAGCTTGGGCAGGGACACCCAGCCCCAGCATTTT
>NA|TRBJ2-5|TRBV5-4|NA
CASGLPRGTETQYF
TGTGCCAGCGGCCTACCCAGGGGAACGGAGACCCAGTACTTC
>NA|TRBJ1-2|TRBV28|NA
CASSLIQGPNYGYTF
TGTGCCAGCAGCCTCATTCAGGGTCCTAACTATGGCTACACCTTC
>NA|TRBJ2-1|TRBV19|TRBD2
CASSIGTWETSGIVNEQFF
TGTGCCAGTAGTATAGGGACGTGGGAGACTAGCGGGATTGTCAATGAGCAGTTCTTC
>NA|TRBJ1-2|TRBV28|TRBD1
CASSLSGTGHGYTF
TGTGCCAGCAGTTTATCCGGGACAGGGCATGGCTACACCTTC
>NA|TRBJ1-2|TRBV6-1|TRBD1
CASSERQGYYGYTF
TGTGCCAGCAGTGAGCGACAGGGTTACTATGGCTACACCTTC
>NA|TRBJ2-2|TRBV10-3|TRBD2
CAISEGLAGRGRAGELFF
TGTGCCATCAGTGAGGGACTAGCGGGACGCGGGAGGGCCGGGGAGCTGTTTTTT
>NA|TRBJ1-2|TRBV19|NA
CASSLLAPQPPSGYTF
TGTGCCAGTAGTCTGCTGGCCCCTCAACCTCCCTCTGGCTACACCTTC
>NA|TRBJ1-2|TRBV5-1|NA
CASTPTDANYGYTF
TGCGCCAGCACCCCGACAGATGCTAACTATGGCTACACCTTC
>NA|TRBJ1-2|TRBV19|NA
CASSIVPGNYGYTF
TGTGCCAGTAGTATAGTCCCAGGGAACTATGGCTACACCTTC
>NA|TRBJ1-1|TRBV11-1|NA
CASSLTDMNTEAFF
TGTGCCAGCAGCTTAACAGACATGAACACTGAAGCTTTCTTT
>NA|TRBJ2-2|TRBV5-6|NA
CASTPGVYTGELFF
TGTGCCAGCACCCCAGGGGTGTACACCGGGGAGCTGTTTTTT
>NA|TRBJ1-2|TRBV9|NA
CASSVGDTIYGYTF
TGTGCCAGCAGCGTAGGGGACACCATCTATGGCTACACCTTC
>NA|TRBJ2-3|TRBV24-1|TRBD2
CATSDGGGPLDTQYF
TGTGCCACCAGTGATGGCGGGGGGCCCCTAGATACGCAGTATTTT
>NA|TRBJ2-2|TRBV6-5|TRBD1
CASRGQGGTGELFF
TGTGCCAGCAGGGGACAGGGAGGCACCGGGGAGCTGTTTTTT
>NA|TRBJ1-4|TRBV18|NA
CASSPMAGGLFF
TGTGCCAGCTCACCAATGGCCGGGGGACTGTTTTTT
>NA|TRBJ2-4|TRBV6-1|TRBD2
CASSEGTGTRYF
TGTGCCAGCAGTGAGGGGACCGGGACTAGGTACTTC
>NA|TRBJ2-7|TRBV29-1|TRBD2
CSVESGTSGGTYEQYF
TGCAGCGTTGAATCAGGGACTAGCGGGGGGACCTACGAGCAGTACTTC
>NA|TRBJ1-1|TRBV2|TRBD1
CASSAHQGQGNTEAFF
TGTGCCAGCAGCGCTCACCAGGGACAGGGGAACACTGAAGCTTTCTTT
>NA|TRBJ2-3|TRBV24-1|TRBD2
CATSDTAGGSTDTQYF
TGTGCCACCAGTGATACAGCGGGAGGAAGCACAGATACGCAGTATTTT
>NA|TRBJ2-7|TRBV15|TRBD1
CATSRDLQGAGEQYF
TGTGCCACCAGCAGAGACCTACAGGGGGCTGGGGAGCAGTACTTC
>NA|TRBJ2-5|TRBV3-1/TRBV3-2|TRBD2
CASSLFSGAPQETQYF
TGTGCCAGCAGCCTCTTTAGCGGGGCCCCCCAAGAGACCCAGTACTTC
>NA|TRBJ1-1|TRBV3-1/TRBV3-2|TRBD1
CASSQQDRGEAFF
TGTGCCAGCAGCCAACAGGACAGGGGTGAAGCTTTCTTT
>NA|TRBJ2-5|TRBV6-4|TRBD2
CASSVLAGETQYF
TGTGCCAGCAGTGTACTAGCGGGTGAGACCCAGTACTTC
>NA|TRBJ2-7|TRBV6-1|NA
CASSERPQARGYEQYF
TGTGCCAGCAGTGAAAGGCCCCAGGCCAGGGGTTACGAGCAGTACTTC
>NA|TRBJ2-5|TRBV5-1|TRBD2
CASHRGLDETQYF
TGCGCCAGCCATAGGGGACTAGATGAGACCCAGTACTTC
>once|TRBJ2-3|TRBV4-2|TRBD2
CASSQDASGYTDTQYF
TGTGCCAGCAGCCAAGATGCTAGCGGGTACACAGATACGCAGTATTTT
>once|TRBJ2-1|TRBV9|TRBD2
CASSLLSVTGTSGSINEQFF
TGTGCCAGCAGCTTACTAAGCGTCACCGGGACTAGCGGGAGTATAAATGAGCAGTTCTTC
>NA|TRBJ1-1|TRBV5-1|NA
CASSLDPGTNTEAFF
TGCGCCAGCAGCTTGGATCCAGGAACGAACACTGAAGCTTTCTTT
>NA|TRBJ2-7|TRBV7-9|TRBD1
CASSFRDRDEQYF
TGTGCCAGCAGCTTCCGGGACAGGGACGAGCAGTACTTC
>NA|TRBJ2-7|TRBV2|TRBD1
CASRWDRGTYEQYF
TGTGCCAGCAGGTGGGACAGGGGGACCTACGAGCAGTACTTC
>many|TRBJ2-7|TRBV5-1|NA
CASSQPPYSYEQYF
TGCGCCAGCAGCCAACCGCCCTACTCCTACGAGCAGTACTTC
>NA|TRBJ2-2|TRBV7-3|NA
CASSPPYGSRELFF
TGTGCCAGCAGCCCCCCCTACGGGTCCCGGGAGCTGTTTTTT
>NA|TRBJ1-4|TRBV29-1|NA
CRPPRSNEKLFF
TGCAGGCCGCCGAGGTCTAATGAAAAACTGTTTTTT
>NA|TRBJ2-7|TRBV5-1|TRBD2
CASLRFPGLAGEEQYF
TGCGCCAGCCTGCGCTTTCCGGGACTAGCGGGAGAGGAGCAGTACTTC
>once|TRBJ2-1|TRBV5-1|TRBD2
CASSSLAGDYNEQFF
TGCGCCAGCAGCTCACTAGCGGGGGATTACAATGAGCAGTTCTTC
>once|TRBJ2-7|TRBV28|TRBD2
CASSLVGGAYEQYF
TGTGCCAGCAGTTTAGTCGGGGGGGCTTACGAGCAGTACTTC
>once|TRBJ1-1|TRBV12-3/TRBV12-4|TRBD1
CASSFMPGGEAFF
TGTGCCAGCAGTTTTATGCCAGGGGGGGAAGCTTTCTTT
>NA|TRBJ2-3|TRBV28|TRBD2
CASSLFTGGPSRDTQYF
TGTGCCAGCAGTTTATTCACGGGAGGGCCCTCAAGAGATACGCAGTATTTT
>NA|TRBJ2-3|TRBV15|NA
CATSRGLERSTDTQYF
TGTGCCACCAGCAGGGGACTGGAGCGGAGCACAGATACGCAGTATTTT
>once|TRBJ1-6|TRBV5-8|NA
CASSLPGLAGSWSSPLHF
TGTGCCAGCAGCTTGCCCGGCCTCGCCGGAAGTTGGAGTTCACCCCTCCACTTT
>NA|TRBJ1-2|TRBV28|NA
CASSVNYGYTF
TGTGCCAGCAGCGTTAACTATGGCTACACCTTC
>NA|TRBJ1-1|TRBV18|TRBD1
CASSPMEGAGTEAFF
TGTGCCAGCTCACCAATGGAGGGGGCGGGTACTGAAGCTTTCTTT
>once|TRBJ1-6|TRBV2|NA
CASSPSSLHF
TGTGCCAGCAGCCCCTCGTCCCTCCACTTT
>NA|TRBJ1-6|TRBV9|NA
CASSVEARGFSPLHF
TGTGCCAGCAGCGTAGAAGCCAGGGGATTTTCACCCCTCCACTTT
>NA|TRBJ1-2|TRBV6-1|NA
CASSEAGGGYTF
TGTGCCAGCAGTGAAGCGGGCGGGGGCTACACCTTC